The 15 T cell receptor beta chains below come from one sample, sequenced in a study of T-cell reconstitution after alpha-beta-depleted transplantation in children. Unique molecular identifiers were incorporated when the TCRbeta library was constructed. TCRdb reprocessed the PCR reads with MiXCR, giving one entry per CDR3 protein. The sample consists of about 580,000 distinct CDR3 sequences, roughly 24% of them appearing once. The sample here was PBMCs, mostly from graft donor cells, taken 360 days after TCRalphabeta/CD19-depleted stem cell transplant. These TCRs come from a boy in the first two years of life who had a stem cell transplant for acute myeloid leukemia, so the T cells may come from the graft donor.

The CDR3 nucleotides are TGTGCCAGCAGCTTTCAGGGTAGAAGAAACGGCTACACCTTC. Translated, it gives CASSFQGRRNGYTF. This chain joins TRBV7-9 and TRBJ1-2; D is perhaps TRBD1 (5 bases). V lost 3 bases and J 8 bases, leaving 16 bases between the germline ends. Germline V gene sequence: CDR1 SEHNR, CDR2 FQNEAQ (reference sequence). The CDR3 has 14 amino acids.

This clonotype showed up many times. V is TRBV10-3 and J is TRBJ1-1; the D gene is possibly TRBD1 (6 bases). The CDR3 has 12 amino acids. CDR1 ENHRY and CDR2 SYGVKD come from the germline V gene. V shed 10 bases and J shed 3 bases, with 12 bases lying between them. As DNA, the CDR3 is TGTGCCACGAGGGGGGGGGACACTGAAGCTTTCTTT. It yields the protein CATRGGDTEAFF.

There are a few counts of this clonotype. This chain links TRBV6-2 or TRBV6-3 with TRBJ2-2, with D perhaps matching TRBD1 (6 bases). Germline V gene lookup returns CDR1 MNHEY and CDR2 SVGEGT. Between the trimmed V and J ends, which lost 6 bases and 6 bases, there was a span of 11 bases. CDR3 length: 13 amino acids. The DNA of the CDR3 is TGTGCCAGCAGGCGCGACAGGTCCGGGGAGCTGTTTTTT. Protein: CASRRDRSGELFF.

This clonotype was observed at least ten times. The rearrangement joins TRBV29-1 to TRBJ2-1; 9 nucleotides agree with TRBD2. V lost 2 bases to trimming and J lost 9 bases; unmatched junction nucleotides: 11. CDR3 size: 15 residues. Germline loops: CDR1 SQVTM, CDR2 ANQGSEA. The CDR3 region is CSVERLAGSEGEQFF. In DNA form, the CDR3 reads TGCAGCGTTGAAAGGCTAGCGGGGTCTGAGGGTGAGCAGTTCTTC.

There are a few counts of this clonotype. The chain's CDR3 is CASSLQGLSNEQFF. The CDR3 nucleotides are TGTGCCAGCAGTTTGCAGGGGCTGTCGAATGAGCAGTTCTTC. The V gene is TRBV12-3 or TRBV12-4, the J gene TRBJ2-1; tentatively, D is TRBD1 (6 bases). This CDR3 contains 14 residues. Trimming took 3 bases from V and 7 from J, leaving 13 bases between them.

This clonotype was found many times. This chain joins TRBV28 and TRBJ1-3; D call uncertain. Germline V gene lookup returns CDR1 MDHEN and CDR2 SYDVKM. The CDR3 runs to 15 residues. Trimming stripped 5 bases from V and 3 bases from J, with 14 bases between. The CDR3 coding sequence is TGTGCCAGCAGTCCACCCTGGGCAAATGGAAACACCATATATTTT. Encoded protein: CASSPPWANGNTIYF.

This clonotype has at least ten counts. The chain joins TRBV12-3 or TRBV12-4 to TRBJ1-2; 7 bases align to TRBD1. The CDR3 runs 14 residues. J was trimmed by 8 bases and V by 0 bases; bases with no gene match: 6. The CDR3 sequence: CASSLAPRDRGYTF. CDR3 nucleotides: TGTGCCAGCAGTTTAGCCCCCCGGGACAGAGGCTACACCTTC.

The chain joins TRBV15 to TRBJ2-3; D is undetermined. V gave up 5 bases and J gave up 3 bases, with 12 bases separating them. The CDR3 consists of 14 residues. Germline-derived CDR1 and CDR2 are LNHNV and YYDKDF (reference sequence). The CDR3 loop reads CATSWVWDTDTQYF. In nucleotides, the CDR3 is TGTGCCACCAGCTGGGTCTGGGATACAGATACGCAGTATTTT.

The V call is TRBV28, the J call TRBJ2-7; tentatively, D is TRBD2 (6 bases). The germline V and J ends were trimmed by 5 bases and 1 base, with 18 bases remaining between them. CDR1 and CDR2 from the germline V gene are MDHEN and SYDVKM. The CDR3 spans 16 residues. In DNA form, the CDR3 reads TGTGCCAGCAGTCGTAACCCCGGGACTTCATCCTACGAGCAGTACGTC. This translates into CASSRNPGTSSYEQYV.

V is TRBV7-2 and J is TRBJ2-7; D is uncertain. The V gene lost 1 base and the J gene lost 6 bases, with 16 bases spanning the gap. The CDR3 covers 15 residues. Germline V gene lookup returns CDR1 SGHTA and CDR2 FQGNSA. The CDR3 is CASSLGYALPGEQYF. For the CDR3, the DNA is TGTGCCAGCAGCTTAGGCTACGCCCTCCCCGGCGAGCAGTACTTC.

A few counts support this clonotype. CDR3 loop: CASSLDDREADTQYF. The CDR3, as DNA: TGTGCCAGCAGTTTAGACGACAGGGAAGCAGATACGCAGTATTTT. V gene TRBV12-3 or TRBV12-4 combines with J gene TRBJ2-3; 7 bases agree with TRBD1. There are 15 residues in the CDR3. The ends lost 1 base at V and 4 bases at J; junction bases unmatched: 5.

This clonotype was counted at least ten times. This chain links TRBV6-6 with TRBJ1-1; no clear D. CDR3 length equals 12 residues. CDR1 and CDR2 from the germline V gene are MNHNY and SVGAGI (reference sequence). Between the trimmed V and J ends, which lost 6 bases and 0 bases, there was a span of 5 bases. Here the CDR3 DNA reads TGTGCCAGCAGGAACATGAACACTGAAGCTTTCTTT. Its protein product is CASRNMNTEAFF.

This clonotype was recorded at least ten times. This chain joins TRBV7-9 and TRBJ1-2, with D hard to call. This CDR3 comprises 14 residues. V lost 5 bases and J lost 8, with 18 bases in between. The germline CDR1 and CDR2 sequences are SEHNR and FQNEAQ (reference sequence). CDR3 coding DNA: TGTGCCAGCAGCCCATTAATAGAGGTGAGGGGCTACACCTTC. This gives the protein CASSPLIEVRGYTF.

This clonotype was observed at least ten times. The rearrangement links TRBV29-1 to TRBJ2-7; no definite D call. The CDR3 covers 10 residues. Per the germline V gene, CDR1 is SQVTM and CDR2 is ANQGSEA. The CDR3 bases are TGCAGGGATGGGGTCTACGAGCAGTACTTC. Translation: CRDGVYEQYF.

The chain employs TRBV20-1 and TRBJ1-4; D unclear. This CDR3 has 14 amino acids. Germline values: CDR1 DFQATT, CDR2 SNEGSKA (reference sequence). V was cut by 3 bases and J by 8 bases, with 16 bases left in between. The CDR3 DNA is TGCAGTGCTAGTCGCCAGGCCCCAAGAGAAAAACTGTTTTTT. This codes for CSASRQAPREKLFF.